This TCR beta chain came from a study of blood T cells in healthy people across ages (dated by TCRdb to about 2015). Regarding the complete study: In model experiments, roughly one uniquely barcoded TCR beta cDNA molecule per two T cells was captured by template switching. To track age-related changes in TCR beta repertoire diversity, the study relied on deep sequencing normalized with unique cDNA molecular identifiers. Donors were grouped into four age groups: young (average 16 years), middle-aged (39), aged (62) and long-lived (about 89). To avoid experimental bias, donors of different ages were randomly spread across the sequencing lanes. Two additional independent replicas of 1 million unique cDNA reads from the same blood draw were analyzed for two donors (one aged 18 to 30 and one aged 80 or older). General conclusions and limits of the study: Bulk unsorted PBMC profiling prevented conclusive comparison of naive and antigen-experienced compartments. There was a strong correlation between observed TCR beta diversity and the percentage of naive T cells measured by flow cytometry. The CMV infection status of donors was not known, potentially confounding age-related changes in expanded clonotypes. Compared with the aged group, the long-lived group had more naive CD4+ T cells, fewer expanded clones and increased TCR diversity, a pattern suggesting age selection. Observed TCR beta diversity per million T cells fell roughly linearly with age, and a significant reduction was already apparent by age about 36. Estimates of total diversity based on one million sequenced T cells were considered lower bounds and underestimates.

This clonotype came up a few times. Its antigen remains undetermined. No base quality information exists; no much larger clone differs at one position. V loses 10 bases at its end and J loses 4 bases; junction bases beyond the gene matches: 8. From the cysteine up to the phenylalanine, the CDR3 has a length of 14 residues. Only CDR3 DNA is held: 42 bases, read in frame from base 1. CDR1 and CDR2, per the germline V gene, are ENHRY and SYGVKD. The roughly 37 donors, aged 6 to 90 years, were systemically healthy Caucasian individuals from Russia. Around 9.8 milliliters of peripheral blood were collected from each donor into EDTA-treated Vacutainer tubes. Ficoll-Paque density-gradient centrifugation was used to isolate PBMCs, with at least 7 million obtained per sample. Total RNA was extracted from PBMCs with Trizol reagent, with at least 5.5 micrograms obtained per sample. For every donor, flow cytometry on a PBMC aliquot measured the percentage of naive CD45RAhigh/CD27high T cells.

Library method: 5' RACE. TCRdb shows the sequencer as Illumina HiSeq 2500. The second PCR ran for roughly 6 to 11 cycles and used a J-beta primer mix along with a sample-barcoded 5' primer. Each TCR beta cDNA molecule received a unique molecular identifier from a template-switch 5' adaptor carrying 12 random nucleotides. Each sample yielded at least 3 million CDR3-containing paired-end reads. The Mint cDNA synthesis kit, primed by a TRBC-specific oligonucleotide, was used to synthesize first-strand cDNA from all RNA. All cDNA was treated with uracil-DNA glycosylase and then went through a first 18-cycle PCR with the universal primers M1SS and BC2_uni_R. In the paper's pipeline: For normalization, 1 million high-quality reads, each with a distinct molecular identifier, were randomly selected from each sample. Instead of being binned into consensus sequences, reads that shared molecular identifiers were thrown out. MiTCR, run with a Q25 quality threshold and the strictest error-elimination algorithm, handled CDR3 identification, clonotype clustering and error correction. Lower-bound total TCR beta diversity was estimated with a nonparametric unseen species model using Euler transformation. Using fastp at Q25 and MiXCR, TCRdb reprocessed the public reads and kept productive beta chains. Each CDR3 protein gets just one entry, which takes the most common genes and DNA from the rows behind it. The V and J calls, along with clone size, are taken from TCRdb and not from the paper's own processing. The sample table lists about 1.6 million distinct CDR3 sequences, about 31% of them with a count of one. The top ten clonotypes cover 11% of the sample.

Sequenced input: blood. The rearrangement combines TRBV10-3 with TRBJ2-3; 10 junctional bases match TRBD1. This receptor was obtained from a woman aged 30 to 39 in good health. The DNA sequence is as follows: TGTGCCACCAATTTGGACAGGGGGGCAGATACGCAGTATTTT. This codes for CATNLDRGADTQYF.